These 31 T cell receptor beta chains were all obtained from the same sample, sequenced in a study of cytomegalovirus exposure and HLA in healthy donors. PCR amplification relied on 60 Vbeta primers (plus 13 Jbeta primers). Some clones are missing from TCRdb's copy, which holds only in-frame ones; the method was immunoSEQ multiplex PCR. The data show approximately 130,000 clones, around 73% seen once. Sequencing was carried out using PBMCs. All receptors come from a man aged 45 to 65 in good health and CMV-seronegative.

The V and J genes are TRBV7-8 and TRBJ2-5; possibly TRBD2 for D (6 bases). The CDR3 totals 12 residues. V lost 11 bases, J lost 1 base, and 11 bases lay in between. Germline CDR1 is SGHVS and CDR2 is FQNEAQ. CDR3 loop: CAAGLRQETQYF. CDR3 nucleotide sequence: TGTGCCGCGGGGTTACGCCAAGAGACCCAGTACTTC.

The chain joins TRBV2 to TRBJ1-1, with 7 bases that match TRBD1. Trimming removed 6 bases from V and 1 base from J; junction bases left unmatched: 2. The CDR3 is made up of 13 amino acids. Looked up from germline, CDR1 is SNHLY and CDR2 is FYNNEI. This CDR3 reads CASRTGPNTEAFF. The DNA of the CDR3 is TGTGCCAGCAGGACAGGGCCGAACACTGAAGCTTTCTTT.

V and J are TRBV27 and TRBJ2-5; D is perhaps TRBD2 (5 bases). V lost 2 bases, J lost 5 bases, and 9 bases lay in between. CDR1 and CDR2 from the germline V gene are MNHEY and SMNVEV (reference sequence). CDR3 length equals 13 residues. CDR3 nucleotides: TGTGCCAGCAGTTTAAGCGGTCGGGAGACCCAGTACTTC. It codes for CASSLSGRETQYF.

This clone was seen only a few times. CDR3 loop: CASSPAGGPGEQFF. CDR3 sequence (DNA): TGTGCCAGCAGCCCAGCGGGAGGGCCTGGTGAGCAGTTCTTC. The genes are TRBV14 and TRBJ2-1, with 10 bases aligning to TRBD2. Per the germline V gene, CDR1 is SGHDN and CDR2 is FVKESK. V shed 4 bases, J shed 9 bases, and the junction held 6 bases outside the gene matches. CDR3 length equals 14 residues.

The rearrangement joins TRBV5-1 to TRBJ2-3, with 10 bases lining up with TRBD2. This CDR3 is built from 16 residues. Germline-derived CDR1 and CDR2 are SGHRS and YFSETQ. V was clipped by 3 bases and J by 4 bases; unmatched bases: 8. This CDR3 is CASSSGLAGVSDTQYF. The CDR3 region has the DNA TGCGCCAGCAGCTCGGGGCTAGCGGGAGTCTCAGATACGCAGTATTTT. Looking up the rest from reference TRBV5-1 and TRBJ2-3 gives the full variable domain: KAGVTQTPRYLIKTRGQQVTLSCSPISGHRSVSWYQQTPGQGLQFLFEYFSETQRNKGNFPGRFSGRQFSNSRSEMNVSTLELGDSALYLCASSSGLAGVSDTQYFGPGTRLTVL.

V and J are TRBV9 and TRBJ2-6, with D perhaps TRBD2 (6 bases). The V gene's germline CDR1 is SGDLS and CDR2 YYNGEE. The CDR3 length is 15 residues. V lost 3 bases and J 3 bases, leaving 10 bases between the germline ends. The CDR3 nucleotides read TGTGCCAGCAGCGCCCCGGGGGTTGGGGCCAACGTCCTGACTTTC. Protein product: CASSAPGVGANVLTF.

The chain is built from TRBV7-9 and TRBJ2-6; 13 bases agree with TRBD2. This CDR3 spans 18 amino acids. The V segment lost 7 bases and the J segment 0 bases; nucleotides outside the gene matches: 6. Per germline, CDR1 SEHNR and CDR2 FQNEAQ (reference sequence). CDR3 amino acids: CASIAGLAGSSGANVLTF. Here the CDR3 DNA reads TGTGCCAGCATCGCGGGACTAGCGGGAAGCTCTGGGGCCAACGTCCTGACTTTC. The full variable domain, rest sourced from reference TRBV7-9 and TRBJ2-6, is DTGVSQNPRHKITKRGQNVTFRCDPISEHNRLYWYRQTLGQGPEFLTYFQNEAQLEKSRLLSDRFSAERPKGSFSTLEIQRTEQGDSAMYLCASIAGLAGSSGANVLTFGAGSRLTVL.

This sequence joins TRBV10-3 and TRBJ2-1, with D maybe TRBD1 (5 bases). Trimming removed 8 bases at V and 10 bases at J, with 18 bases between. The V gene's germline CDR1 is ENHRY and CDR2 SYGVKD. CDR3 length: 13 amino acids. The CDR3 reads CAIEQKQQGEQFF. CDR3 bases: TGTGCCATCGAACAGAAACAGCAGGGAGAGCAGTTCTTC.

This sequence joins TRBV5-1 and TRBJ2-1; D may be TRBD2 (6 bases). V was clipped by 0 bases and J by 3 bases, with 7 bases between them. This CDR3 spans 14 amino acids. Germline loops: CDR1 SGHRS, CDR2 YFSETQ. The CDR3 DNA reads as TGCGCCAGCAGCTTGGCGGGGGACTACAATGAGCAGTTCTTC. Protein: CASSLAGDYNEQFF.

The chain couples TRBV10-3 to TRBJ1-1; maybe TRBD1 (6 bases). The germline V and J ends were trimmed by 2 bases and 1 base, with 8 bases remaining between them. This CDR3 has 14 amino acids. The germline gives CDR1 ENHRY, CDR2 SYGVKD. DNA of the CDR3: TGTGCCATCAGTGAGGGGGGCGCGAACACTGAAGCTTTCTTT. Protein sequence: CAISEGGANTEAFF.

The chain combines TRBV30 with TRBJ2-7; D is unresolved. This CDR3 has 15 residues. Trimming stripped 1 base from V and 0 bases from J, with 13 bases between. The germline V gene has CDR1 GTSNPN and CDR2 SVGIG (reference sequence). CDR3 coding DNA: TGTGCCTGGAGTGGCACGCGGAAATACTCCTACGAGCAGTACTTC. Residues: CAWSGTRKYSYEQYF.

This clone was counted only a few times. The chain recombines TRBV11-2 with TRBJ2-2; TRBD2 agrees at 9 bases. This CDR3 has 16 residues. Germline lookup yields CDR1 SGHAT and CDR2 FQNNGV. Unmatched junction bases numbered 3, after V lost 1 base and J lost 3 bases. CDR3 residues: CASSLGRLADTGELFF. In DNA form, the CDR3 reads TGTGCCAGCAGCTTAGGTAGACTAGCGGACACCGGGGAGCTGTTTTTT. The full variable domain, in which reference TRBV11-2 and TRBJ2-2 provide the parts outside the CDR3, is EAGVAQSPRYKIIEKRQSVAFWCNPISGHATLYWYQQILGQGPKLLIQFQNNGVVDDSQLPKDRFSAERLKGVDSTLKIQPAKLEDSAVYLCASSLGRLADTGELFFGEGSRLTVL.

This clone showed up just once. The chain carries TRBV4-3 and TRBJ2-7, with D tentatively TRBD1 (5 bases). The CDR3 spans 14 residues. Trimming shortened V by 4 bases and J by 7 bases, and 17 bases separated the two germline ends. The germline gives CDR1 LGHNA, CDR2 YSLEER. In DNA, the CDR3 is TGCGCCAGCAGCCTGGGGCTGAAATTTGGGGAGCAGTACTTC. Amino acid sequence: CASSLGLKFGEQYF.

CDR3 nucleotide sequence: TGTGCCAGCAGCTTTTCCCGACGTAGCGGGAGCTCCTACAATGAGCAGTTCTTC. This codes for CASSFSRRSGSSYNEQFF. The V gene is TRBV5-4, the J gene TRBJ2-1; TRBD2 matches 9 bases. The CDR3 has 18 amino acids. The germline V gene has CDR1 SGHNT and CDR2 YYREEE (reference sequence). Trimming at V came to 2 bases and at J to 0 bases, leaving 9 bases not matched to a gene.

The rearrangement links TRBV7-8 to TRBJ2-7, with TRBD2 matching 9 bases. In germline, CDR1 is SGHVS, CDR2 FQNEAQ. The V gene end was trimmed by 0 bases and the J gene end by 3 bases; junction bases not matched to a gene: 9. The CDR3 consists of 17 residues. The DNA for the CDR3 is TGTGCCAGCAGCTTAGCGCAATATAGCGGGAGCGACTACGAGCAGTACTTC. Translated: CASSLAQYSGSDYEQYF.

The chain combines TRBV7-2 with TRBJ1-1; unclear D gene. V was clipped by 5 bases and J by 0 bases, with 4 bases between them. Germline assignment: CDR1 SGHTA and CDR2 FQGNSA. The CDR3 contains 12 residues. The chain's CDR3 is CASSVMNTEAFF. The CDR3 DNA follows: TGTGCCAGCAGCGTAATGAACACTGAAGCTTTCTTT.

The V call is TRBV27, the J call TRBJ1-2; TRBD1 might be the D (6 bases). V shed 2 bases and J shed 0 bases, with 7 bases lying between them. Germline assignment: CDR1 MNHEY and CDR2 SMNVEV (reference sequence). The CDR3 is made up of 14 amino acids. In nucleotides, the CDR3 is TGTGCCAGCAGTTTACGACAGGCTAACTATGGCTACACCTTC. Residues: CASSLRQANYGYTF.

V usage is TRBV7-9 and J usage is TRBJ1-1, with 8 bases that match TRBD1. This CDR3 is 17 amino acids long. The J segment lost 1 base and the V segment lost 1 base, leaving 8 bases of the junction unmatched. Germline-derived CDR1 and CDR2 are SEHNR and FQNEAQ (reference sequence). The CDR3 DNA reads TGTGCCAGCAGCTTAGGGTCAGGACAGGGTGGGAACACTGAAGCTTTCTTT. It is translated as CASSLGSGQGGNTEAFF.

The rearrangement joins TRBV19 to TRBJ1-1, with 9 bases lining up with TRBD1. The CDR3 runs 17 residues. Germline assignment: CDR1 LNHDA and CDR2 SQIVND (reference sequence). Trimming took 5 bases from V and 0 from J; bases not matched to a gene: 10. CDR3 protein: CASSQPPGQGMNTEAFF. In DNA, the CDR3 is TGTGCCAGTAGTCAGCCTCCGGGACAGGGTATGAACACTGAAGCTTTCTTT.

This clone was counted only a few times. This CDR3 is also generated by other DNA sequences in the sample. CDR3 sequence reads: CASSLGTGGAYNEQFF. The CDR3 DNA reads as TGCGCCAGCAGCCTTGGGACAGGGGGTGCCTACAATGAGCAGTTCTTC. This chain joins TRBV5-1 and TRBJ2-1; 11 nucleotides agree with TRBD1. From germline, CDR1 is SGHRS and CDR2 YFSETQ. The CDR3 loop spans 16 amino acids. Germline trimming cut 4 bases from V and 2 bases from J; bases unmatched to any gene: 5.

About this clone itself: Sequence at one end of the junction differs from germline and may be a read error. The rearrangement joins TRBV28 to TRBJ1-5, with 8 bases aligning to TRBD1. There are 15 residues in the CDR3. CDR1 is MDHEN, CDR2 SYDVKM, per germline. CDR3 in amino acids: CASSLHGQGNQPQHF. CDR3 DNA sequence: TGTGCCAGCAGCCTTCATGGACAGGGCAACCAGCCCCAGCATTTT.

The rearrangement uses TRBV4-1 and TRBJ2-1; D possibly corresponds to TRBD1 (6 bases). CDR1 and CDR2 (germline): MGHRA, YSYEKL. With 0 bases removed from V and 5 bases from J, the gap between germline ends came to 17 bases. This CDR3 has 17 amino acids. DNA for the CDR3: TGCGCCAGCAGCCAAGACAAATCCAGGACAGTCAACAATGAGCAGTTCTTC. This translates into CASSQDKSRTVNNEQFF.

The gene calls are TRBV6-5 and TRBJ2-3, with TRBD2 as a possible D gene (6 bases). Germline CDR1 is MNHEY and CDR2 is SVGAGI. V lost 9 bases, J lost 5 bases, and 18 bases lay in between. The CDR3 has 14 residues. The CDR3: CASKPPGVGDTQYF. The DNA for the CDR3 is TGTGCCAGTAAGCCCCCGGGAGTCGGAGATACGCAGTATTTT.

This rearrangement joins TRBV25-1 to TRBJ2-1; possibly TRBD2 for D (5 bases). Germline V lookup: CDR1 MGHDK, CDR2 SYGVNS. This CDR3 has 16 amino acids. Between the trimmed V and J ends, which lost 6 bases and 1 base, there was a span of 16 bases. In DNA, the CDR3 is TGTGCCAGCAGCGAAACGGACGGAGGTTCCTACAATGAGCAGTTCTTC. Translated, it gives CASSETDGGSYNEQFF.

This rearrangement joins TRBV4-1 to TRBJ2-1; tentative D call: TRBD2 (6 bases). Trimming left V 5 bases short and J 7 bases short, with 15 bases between. The CDR3 sequence is 14 residues long. CDR1 is MGHRA, CDR2 YSYEKL, per germline. The chain's CDR3 is CASSARWGVNEQFF. DNA for the CDR3: TGCGCCAGCAGCGCTAGGTGGGGGGTAAATGAGCAGTTCTTC.

V is TRBV11-1 and J is TRBJ2-7; 9 bases fit TRBD2. Trimming removed 2 bases from V and 5 bases from J; junction bases left unmatched: 7. The CDR3 spans 15 residues. Germline CDR1 and CDR2: SGHAT and FQDESV (reference sequence). CDR3: CASSLNLAGFDEQYF. Here the CDR3 DNA reads TGTGCCAGCAGCTTAAACCTAGCGGGATTCGACGAGCAGTACTTC.

The gene calls are TRBV27 and TRBJ2-1, with 10 bases aligning to TRBD2. CDR3 length: 15 amino acids. After removal of 5 bases from V and 9 bases from J, the junction contained 10 bases not matched to a gene. CDR1 and CDR2 from the germline V gene are MNHEY and SMNVEV (reference sequence). The CDR3 DNA is TGTGCCAGCAGTCCCGGGACTAGCGTAGAGGGTGAGCAGTTCTTC. It encodes CASSPGTSVEGEQFF.

The chain couples TRBV9 to TRBJ2-1; 16 bases map to TRBD2. The CDR3 length is 17 residues. Losses at the gene ends were 4 bases for V and 10 bases for J; bases not matched to a gene: 11. CDR1 is SGDLS and CDR2 is YYNGEE in the germline V gene. CDR3 in amino acids: CASSTGLAGGQGGEQFF. Here the CDR3 DNA reads TGTGCCAGCAGCACGGGACTAGCGGGAGGGCAAGGCGGCGAGCAGTTCTTC. The whole variable domain, remainder taken from reference TRBV9 and TRBJ2-1, is DSGVTQTPKHLITATGQRVTLRCSPRSGDLSVYWYQQSLDQGLQFLIQYYNGEERAKGNILERFSAQQFPDLHSELNLSSLELGDSALYFCASSTGLAGGQGGEQFFGPGTRLTVL.

The V call is TRBV7-7, the J call TRBJ2-5; maybe TRBD1 (5 bases). The CDR3 is 11 amino acids. Germline values: CDR1 SSHAT, CDR2 FNYEAQ (reference sequence). CDR3 in DNA: TGTGCTGCAGGGAATCCGGAGACCCAGTACTTC. As protein: CAAGNPETQYF.

This chain links TRBV4-3 with TRBJ2-1; D perhaps matches TRBD1 (6 bases). The length of the CDR3 is 15 residues. Germline V lookup: CDR1 LGHNA, CDR2 YSLEER. Trimming removed 0 bases at V and 3 bases at J, with 9 bases between. In nucleotides, the CDR3 is TGCGCCAGCAGCCAAGACAGGGGCCTCTACAATGAGCAGTTCTTC. Translated: CASSQDRGLYNEQFF.

The chain employs TRBV28 and TRBJ1-5, with TRBD1 identical over 9 bases. Germline-derived CDR1 and CDR2 are MDHEN and SYDVKM. The CDR3 is 17 amino acids. Trimming took 3 bases from V and 2 from J; bases not matched to a gene: 8. CDR3 amino acids: CASSLGTGSSGNQPQHF. The DNA of the CDR3 is TGTGCCAGCAGTTTGGGGACAGGGAGTTCTGGCAATCAGCCCCAGCATTTT.